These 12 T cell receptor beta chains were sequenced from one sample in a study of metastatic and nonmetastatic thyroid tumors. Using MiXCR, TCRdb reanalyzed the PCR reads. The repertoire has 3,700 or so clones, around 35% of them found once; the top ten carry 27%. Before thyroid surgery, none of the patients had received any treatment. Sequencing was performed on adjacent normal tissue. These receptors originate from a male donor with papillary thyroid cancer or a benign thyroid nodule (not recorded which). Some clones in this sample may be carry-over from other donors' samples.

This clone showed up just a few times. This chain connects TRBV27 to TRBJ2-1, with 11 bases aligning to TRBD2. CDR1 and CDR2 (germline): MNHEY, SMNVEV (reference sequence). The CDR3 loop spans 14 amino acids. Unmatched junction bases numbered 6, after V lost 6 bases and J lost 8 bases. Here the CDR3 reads CASSLAGGPYEQFF. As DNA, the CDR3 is TGTGCCAGCAGCTTAGCGGGGGGGCCCTATGAGCAGTTCTTC.

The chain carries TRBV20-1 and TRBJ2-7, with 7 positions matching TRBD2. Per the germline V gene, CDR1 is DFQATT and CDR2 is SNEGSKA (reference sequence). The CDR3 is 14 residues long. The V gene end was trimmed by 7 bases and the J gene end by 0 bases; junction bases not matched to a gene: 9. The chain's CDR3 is CSVTDGEGSYEQYF. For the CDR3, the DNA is TGCAGTGTCACGGACGGGGAGGGCTCCTACGAGCAGTACTTC.

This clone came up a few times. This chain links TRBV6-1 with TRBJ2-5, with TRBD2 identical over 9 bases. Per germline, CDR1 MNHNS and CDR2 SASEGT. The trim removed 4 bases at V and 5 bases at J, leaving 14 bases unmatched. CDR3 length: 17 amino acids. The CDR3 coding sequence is TGTGCCAGCAGTGCGGGTTTAGCGGGAGATTTTGGGGAGACCCAGTACTTC. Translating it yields CASSAGLAGDFGETQYF.

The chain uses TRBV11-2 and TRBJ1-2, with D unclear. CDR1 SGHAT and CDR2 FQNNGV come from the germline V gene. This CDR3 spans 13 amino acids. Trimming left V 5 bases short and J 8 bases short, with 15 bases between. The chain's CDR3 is CASSPTMMGGYTF. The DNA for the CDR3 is TGTGCCAGCAGCCCGACCATGATGGGCGGCTACACCTTC.

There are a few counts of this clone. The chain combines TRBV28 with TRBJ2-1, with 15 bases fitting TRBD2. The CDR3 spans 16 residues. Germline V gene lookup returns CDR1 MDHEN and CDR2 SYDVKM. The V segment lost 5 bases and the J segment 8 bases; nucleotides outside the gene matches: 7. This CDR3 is CASSTWTSGREDEQFF. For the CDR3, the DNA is TGTGCCAGCAGTACCTGGACTAGCGGGAGGGAGGATGAGCAGTTCTTC. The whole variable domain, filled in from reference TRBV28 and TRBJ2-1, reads DVKVTQSSRYLVKRTGEKVFLECVQDMDHENMFWYRQDPGLGLRLIYFSYDVKMKEKGDIPEGYSVSREKKERFSLILESASTNQTSMYLCASSTWTSGREDEQFFGPGTRLTVL.

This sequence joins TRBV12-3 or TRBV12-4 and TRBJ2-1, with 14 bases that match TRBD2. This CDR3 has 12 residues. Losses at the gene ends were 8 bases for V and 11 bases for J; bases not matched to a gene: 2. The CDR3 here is CASGLAGGKQFF. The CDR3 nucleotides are TGTGCCAGCGGACTAGCGGGAGGAAAGCAGTTCTTC.

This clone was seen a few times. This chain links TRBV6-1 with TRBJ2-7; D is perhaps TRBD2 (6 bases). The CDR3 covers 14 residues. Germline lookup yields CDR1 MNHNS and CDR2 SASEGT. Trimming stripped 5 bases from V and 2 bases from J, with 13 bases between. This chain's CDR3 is CASSPGLAAYEQYF. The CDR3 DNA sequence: TGTGCCAGCAGTCCGGGACTTGCAGCCTACGAGCAGTACTTC.

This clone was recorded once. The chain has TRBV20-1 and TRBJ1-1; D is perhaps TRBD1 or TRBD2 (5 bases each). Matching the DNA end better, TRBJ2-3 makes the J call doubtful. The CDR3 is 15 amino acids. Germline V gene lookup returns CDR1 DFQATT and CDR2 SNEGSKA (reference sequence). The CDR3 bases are TGCAGTGCTCGATTACCGGGACGTTTCGACCGAACGCAGTATTTT. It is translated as CSARLPGRFDRTQYF.

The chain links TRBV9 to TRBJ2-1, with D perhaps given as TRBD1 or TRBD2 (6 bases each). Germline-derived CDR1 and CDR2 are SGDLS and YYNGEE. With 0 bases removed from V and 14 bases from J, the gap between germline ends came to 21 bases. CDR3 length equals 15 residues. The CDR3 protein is CASSVDEGGYNVKFF. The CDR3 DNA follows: TGTGCCAGCAGCGTAGACGAGGGGGGCTACAATGTGAAGTTCTTC.

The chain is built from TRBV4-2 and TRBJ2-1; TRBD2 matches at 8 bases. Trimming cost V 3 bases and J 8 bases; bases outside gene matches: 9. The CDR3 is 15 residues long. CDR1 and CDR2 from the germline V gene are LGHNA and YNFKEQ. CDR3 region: CASSHGTSHIYEQFF. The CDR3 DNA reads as TGTGCCAGCAGCCACGGGACTAGTCATATCTATGAGCAGTTCTTC.

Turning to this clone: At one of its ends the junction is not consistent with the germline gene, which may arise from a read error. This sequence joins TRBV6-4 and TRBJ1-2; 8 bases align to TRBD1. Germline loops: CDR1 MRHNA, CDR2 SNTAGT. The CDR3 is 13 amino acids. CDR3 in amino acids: CAILDRGKYGYPF. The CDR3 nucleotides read TGTGCCATTCTCGACAGGGGAAAGTACGGCTACCCCTTC.

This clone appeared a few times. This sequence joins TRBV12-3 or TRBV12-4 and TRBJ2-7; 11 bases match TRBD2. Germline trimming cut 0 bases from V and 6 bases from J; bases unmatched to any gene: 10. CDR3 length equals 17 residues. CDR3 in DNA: TGTGCCAGCAGTTTAGCTAGCGGGAGGGCCGGCGTAACCGAGCAGTACTTC. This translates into CASSLASGRAGVTEQYF.